One sample yielded the 27 T cell receptor beta chains listed below, sequenced in a study of cytomegalovirus exposure and HLA in healthy donors (dated by TCRdb to the late 2010s). The library was built by means of the immunoSEQ multiplex PCR assay. A mixture of 60 forward primers for TCR Vbeta segments and 13 reverse primers for TCR Jbeta segments was used in the multiplex PCR. TCRdb retrieved this table from immuneACCESS and kept in-frame rearrangements only. Not all clones are present; in checked studies, unresolved V genes account for under half, and no reason is known for the remainder. This sample has fewer than 250,000 clones in its table, and 81% of those were observed once. Together, the top ten hold approximately 1.8% of the sample. Specimen: PBMCs. These receptors were obtained from a man aged 18 to 30 in good health and CMV-seronegative.

This clone was recorded only once. V usage is TRBV29-1 and J usage is TRBJ1-3; TRBD1 matches 7 bases. The V segment lost 7 bases and the J segment 4 bases; nucleotides outside the gene matches: 7. The length of the CDR3 is 13 residues. Germline values: CDR1 SQVTM, CDR2 ANQGSEA. This CDR3 is CSANRQGGNTIYF. The CDR3 DNA sequence: TGCAGCGCCAACAGACAGGGCGGAAACACCATATATTTT.

The chain joins TRBV2 to TRBJ1-4; D gene uncertain. Germline V gene lookup returns CDR1 SNHLY and CDR2 FYNNEI. The CDR3 length is 13 residues. V dropped 8 bases and J dropped 10 bases, with 17 bases sitting between them. The CDR3 is CASQVMVNGKLFF. In nucleotides, the CDR3 is TGTGCCAGCCAAGTGATGGTAAACGGAAAACTGTTTTTT.

The rearrangement links TRBV7-6 to TRBJ1-1; TRBD1 matches 7 bases. J gave up 7 bases and V 5 bases, and 1 base lay outside the gene matches. CDR3 length: 11 residues. Germline V gene data show CDR1 as SGHVS and CDR2 as FNYEAQ. The CDR3 sequence: CASSHRGEAFF. The CDR3 bases are TGTGCCAGCAGCCACAGGGGTGAAGCTTTCTTT.

V gene TRBV6-4 combines with J gene TRBJ2-5; D might be TRBD1 (6 bases). CDR1 is MRHNA and CDR2 is SNTAGT in the germline V gene. The CDR3 covers 13 residues. V lost 5 bases, J lost 4 bases, and 11 bases lay in between. CDR3 DNA sequence: TGTGCCAGCAGTACAGGGCAAGGAGAGACCCAGTACTTC. Its protein product is CASSTGQGETQYF.

This clone was seen a handful of times. The genes are TRBV11-2 and TRBJ2-5; weak D call: TRBD2 (7 bases). V was shortened by 7 bases and J by 5 bases, with 23 bases between the two germline ends. This CDR3 has 16 amino acids. CDR1 and CDR2 from the germline V gene are SGHAT and FQNNGV. CDR3 DNA sequence: TGTGCCAGCACCGGGTGGGGGCGGGAGTTAGGGGAGACCCAGTACTTC. It yields the protein CASTGWGRELGETQYF.

The rearrangement uses TRBV7-8 and TRBJ2-7; no reliable D call. Trimming removed 1 base at V and 4 bases at J, with 11 bases between. The CDR3 has 14 amino acids. Germline CDR1 is SGHVS and CDR2 is FQNEAQ. The CDR3 spells CASSLGVGSYEQYF. Here the CDR3 DNA reads TGTGCCAGCAGCTTAGGAGTGGGCTCTTACGAGCAGTACTTC.

The genes are TRBV5-1 and TRBJ2-5; 8 bases align to TRBD2. Germline CDR1 is SGHRS and CDR2 is YFSETQ. CDR3 length equals 16 residues. J was trimmed by 1 base and V by 4 bases; bases with no gene match: 9. The CDR3 DNA reads as TGCGCCAGCAGCCTCATAGCGGGACCATTCCAAGAGACCCAGTACTTC. It encodes CASSLIAGPFQETQYF.

The V call is TRBV5-6, the J call TRBJ1-2; D not resolved. Germline V gene lookup returns CDR1 SGHDT and CDR2 YYEEEE. This CDR3 region has 13 residues. The V end lost 2 bases, the J end lost 4 bases, and 9 bases lay between the germline ends. CDR3 DNA: TGTGCCAGCAGCTTAGAGCGGGGCTATGGCTACACCTTC. It translates to CASSLERGYGYTF. Full variable domain (rest looked up from reference TRBV5-6 and TRBJ1-2): DAGVTQSPTHLIKTRGQQVTLRCSPKSGHDTVSWYQQALGQGPQFIFQYYEEEERQRGNFPDRFSGHQFPNYSSELNVNALLLGDSALYLCASSLERGYGYTFGSGTRLTVV.

The rearrangement uses TRBV5-1 and TRBJ1-1; D remains ambiguous. Germline V lookup: CDR1 SGHRS, CDR2 YFSETQ. The CDR3 consists of 15 residues. The ends were cut back, 4 bases at V and 2 bases at J, with 15 bases in the middle. The DNA of the CDR3 is TGCGCCAGCAGCATCCGGACTGAAACAAACACTGAAGCTTTCTTT. This translates into CASSIRTETNTEAFF.

As DNA, the CDR3 is TGCGCCAGCAGCCGTGGGGGACTAGCGGGAGAAGATACGCAGTATTTT. Protein: CASSRGGLAGEDTQYF. This rearrangement joins TRBV4-1 to TRBJ2-3, with 14 nucleotides matching TRBD2. Germline lookup yields CDR1 MGHRA and CDR2 YSYEKL. This CDR3 is built from 16 residues. Losses at the gene ends were 4 bases for V and 5 bases for J; bases not matched to a gene: 5.

The V call is TRBV6-6, the J call TRBJ2-4; TRBD1 aligns across 8 bases. Looked up from germline, CDR1 is MNHNY and CDR2 is SVGAGI (reference sequence). CDR3 length: 13 amino acids. V gave up 6 bases and J gave up 11 bases; unmatched junction bases: 9. DNA for the CDR3: TGTGCCAGCAGACAAACGACAGGGGCAGTTCAGTACTTC. Protein product: CASRQTTGAVQYF.

The genes are TRBV4-3 and TRBJ2-7, with 7 nucleotides matching TRBD2. With 1 base clipped from V and 2 bases from J, the junction kept 5 bases outside the gene matches. CDR3 size: 15 residues. Germline CDR1 LGHNA, CDR2 YSLEER. CDR3 nucleotides: TGCGCCAGCAGCCAAGGCCCGAGCGGGACCTACGAGCAGTACTTC. Translation: CASSQGPSGTYEQYF.

V gene TRBV29-1 combines with J gene TRBJ2-7; D possibly corresponds to TRBD1 (5 bases). The CDR3 totals 13 residues. V shed 2 bases and J shed 1 base, with 9 bases lying between them. Germline CDR1 and CDR2: SQVTM and ANQGSEA. The CDR3 nucleotides read TGCAGCGTTGAAAACCAGGGATCCTACGAGCAGTACTTC. It codes for CSVENQGSYEQYF.

This clone turned up a few times. The rearrangement links TRBV7-3 to TRBJ2-1, with D maybe TRBD2 (6 bases). There are 15 residues in the CDR3. Trimming left V 4 bases short and J 0 bases short, with 10 bases between. Germline CDR1 is SGHTA and CDR2 is FQGTGA. CDR3 sequence reads: CASSYRDSSYNEQFF. The CDR3 DNA reads TGTGCCAGCAGCTACCGGGACTCCTCCTACAATGAGCAGTTCTTC.

This clone was found a few times. The gene calls are TRBV7-8 and TRBJ1-2, with 9 bases aligning to TRBD1. With V trimmed by 6 bases and J by 4 bases, 6 bases remained unmatched. CDR3 length: 14 residues. Germline CDR1 is SGHVS and CDR2 is FQNEAQ. CDR3 loop: CASRPKTGGYGYTF. The CDR3 DNA follows: TGTGCCAGCAGACCTAAGACAGGGGGCTATGGCTACACCTTC.

There are a few counts of this clone. The chain recombines TRBV7-9 with TRBJ1-4, with D possibly being TRBD1 (5 bases). V was trimmed by 5 bases and J by 4 bases, leaving 11 bases between them. The CDR3 loop spans 14 amino acids. Germline loops: CDR1 SEHNR, CDR2 FQNEAQ (reference sequence). The CDR3 spells CASSPGTYNEKLFF. Here the CDR3 DNA reads TGTGCCAGCAGCCCCGGGACTTATAATGAAAAACTGTTTTTT.

The rearrangement uses TRBV30 and TRBJ2-5; D gene unclear. V lost 5 bases to trimming and J lost 0 bases, with 10 bases between them. The CDR3 sequence is 13 residues long. Germline CDR1 reads GTSNPN; CDR2 reads SVGIG (reference sequence). The CDR3 spells CAWRKSNQETQYF. For the CDR3, the DNA is TGTGCCTGGCGTAAGTCTAACCAAGAGACCCAGTACTTC.

The V gene is TRBV11-2, the J gene TRBJ1-1, with TRBD1 identical over 8 bases. The CDR3 consists of 15 residues. Germline CDR1 and CDR2: SGHAT and FQNNGV. The trim removed 5 bases at V and 0 bases at J, leaving 5 bases unmatched. The CDR3 nucleotides read TGTGCCAGCAGCCCCTGGACAGGGTTGAACACTGAAGCTTTCTTT. This codes for CASSPWTGLNTEAFF.

The V gene is TRBV14, the J gene TRBJ2-1, with TRBD1 matching over 9 bases. This CDR3 spans 16 amino acids. CDR1 SGHDN and CDR2 FVKESK come from the germline V gene. The junction had 10 bases not matched to a gene; V was cut back by 4 bases and J by 6 bases. CDR3 DNA sequence: TGTGCCAGCAGCCCTTACAGGGGGCGCGAGATCAATGAGCAGTTCTTC. It specifies CASSPYRGREINEQFF.

To note about this clone: Other DNA sequences of this sample code for an identical CDR3. The rearrangement uses TRBV6-5 and TRBJ1-6; tentative D call: TRBD1 (6 bases). The CDR3 has 14 residues. The V gene lost 2 bases and the J gene lost 8 bases, with 10 bases spanning the gap. Germline CDR1 reads MNHEY; CDR2 reads SVGAGI. The CDR3, as DNA: TGTGCCAGCAGTTACGGACAGCTATATTCACCCCTCCACTTT. Translating gives CASSYGQLYSPLHF.

The J gene is TRBJ2-3, the V gene TRBV5-8; 7 bases line up with TRBD1. V lost 0 bases to trimming and J lost 6 bases; unmatched junction nucleotides: 4. This CDR3 spans 14 amino acids. The germline V gene has CDR1 SGHTS and CDR2 YDEGEE. This CDR3 reads CASSLGQGRDTQYF. CDR3 in DNA: TGTGCCAGCAGCTTGGGACAGGGTAGGGATACGCAGTATTTT. The complete variable domain, with remaining parts taken from reference TRBV5-8 and TRBJ2-3, reads EAGVTQSPTHLIKTRGQQATLRCSPISGHTSVYWYQQALGLGLQFLLWYDEGEERNRGNFPPRFSGRQFPNYSSELNVNALELEDSALYLCASSLGQGRDTQYFGPGTRLTVL.

The rearrangement links TRBV7-2 to TRBJ2-1; TRBD2 might be the D (6 bases). V lost 6 bases and J 9 bases, leaving 21 bases between the germline ends. Germline V gene data show CDR1 as SGHTA and CDR2 as FQGNSA. There are 15 residues in the CDR3. The CDR3 DNA sequence: TGTGCCAGCAGGTGGGCGGACTACCCCGGTATTGAGCAGTTCTTC. Protein sequence: CASRWADYPGIEQFF. Full variable domain (outside the CDR3, taken from reference TRBV7-2 and TRBJ2-1): GAGVSQSPSNKVTEKGKDVELRCDPISGHTALYWYRQSLGQGLEFLIYFQGNSAPDKSGLPSDRFSAERTGGSVSTLTIQRTQQEDSAVYLCASRWADYPGIEQFFGPGTRLTVL.

In this sample, this clone turned up once. CDR3 nucleotide sequence: TGCGCCAGCAGCTTGACAGGGGTTATTTACAATGAGCAGTTCTTC. It is translated as CASSLTGVIYNEQFF. The rearrangement uses TRBV5-1 and TRBJ2-1; 7 positions agree with TRBD1. This CDR3 comprises 15 residues. The junction had 5 bases not matched to a gene; V was cut back by 1 base and J by 4 bases. Germline CDR1 is SGHRS and CDR2 is YFSETQ.

This chain links TRBV29-1 with TRBJ1-2; maybe TRBD1 (6 bases). This CDR3 is built from 14 residues. Germline CDR1 SQVTM, CDR2 ANQGSEA. V was cut by 0 bases and J by 5 bases, with 13 bases left in between. This chain's CDR3 is CSVEEWGLQYGYTF. CDR3 in DNA: TGCAGCGTTGAAGAATGGGGGCTCCAATATGGCTACACCTTC.

J is TRBJ2-5 and V is TRBV7-2; 7 positions agree with TRBD1. From germline, CDR1 is SGHTA and CDR2 FQGNSA. The CDR3 consists of 15 residues. V shed 2 bases, J shed 1 base, and the junction held 4 bases outside the gene matches. The CDR3 DNA follows: TGTGCCAGCAGCTTAAACAGGGGTATCCAAGAGACCCAGTACTTC. As protein: CASSLNRGIQETQYF.

This chain links TRBV13 with TRBJ1-1; no firm D call. Trimming removed 8 bases from V and 3 bases from J, with 13 bases in between. The CDR3 has 13 residues. CDR1 is PRHDT, CDR2 FYEKMQ, per germline (reference sequence). DNA of the CDR3: TGTGCCAGCCTTGCAACTTCGGACACTGAAGCTTTCTTT. Its translation is CASLATSDTEAFF.

This clone has only a few counts. The identical CDR3 is also encoded by other nucleotide sequences in the sample. The chain is built from TRBV9 and TRBJ2-7, with 14 positions matching TRBD2. The CDR3 contains 15 residues. CDR1 and CDR2 (germline): SGDLS, YYNGEE. The V gene end was trimmed by 3 bases and the J gene end by 4 bases; junction bases not matched to a gene: 3. CDR3 DNA: TGTGCCAGCAGCGCCGGGACTAGCGGGAGTTACGAGCAGTACTTC. It specifies CASSAGTSGSYEQYF.